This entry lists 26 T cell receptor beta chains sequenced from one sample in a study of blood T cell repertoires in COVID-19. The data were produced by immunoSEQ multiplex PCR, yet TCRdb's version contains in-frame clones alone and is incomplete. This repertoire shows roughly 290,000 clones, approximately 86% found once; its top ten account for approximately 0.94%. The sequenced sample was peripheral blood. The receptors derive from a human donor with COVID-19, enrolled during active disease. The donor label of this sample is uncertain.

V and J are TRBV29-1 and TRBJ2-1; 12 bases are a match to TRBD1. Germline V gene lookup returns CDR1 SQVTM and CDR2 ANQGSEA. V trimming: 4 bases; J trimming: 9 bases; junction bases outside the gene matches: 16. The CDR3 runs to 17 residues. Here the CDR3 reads CSVVPQIPGQGAGEQFF. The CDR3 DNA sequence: TGCAGCGTTGTCCCCCAAATACCGGGACAGGGGGCTGGTGAGCAGTTCTTC.

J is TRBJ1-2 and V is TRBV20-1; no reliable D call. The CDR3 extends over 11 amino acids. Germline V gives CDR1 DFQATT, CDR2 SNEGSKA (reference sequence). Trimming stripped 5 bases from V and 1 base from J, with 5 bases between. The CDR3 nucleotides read TGCAGTGCTTGGAGTAACTATGGCTACACCTTC. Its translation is CSAWSNYGYTF.

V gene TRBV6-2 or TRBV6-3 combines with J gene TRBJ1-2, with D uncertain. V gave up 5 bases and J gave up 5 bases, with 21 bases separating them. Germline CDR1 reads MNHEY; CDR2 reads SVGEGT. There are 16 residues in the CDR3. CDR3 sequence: CASSLSRLLSGYGYTF. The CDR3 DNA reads TGTGCCAGCAGTCTCTCCCGACTCCTCAGCGGGTATGGCTACACCTTC.

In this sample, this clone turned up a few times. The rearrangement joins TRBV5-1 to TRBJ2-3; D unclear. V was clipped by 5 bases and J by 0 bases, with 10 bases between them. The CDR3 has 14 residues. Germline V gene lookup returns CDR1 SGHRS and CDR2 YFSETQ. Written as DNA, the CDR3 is TGCGCCAGCAGTTTACAGCCTAGCACAGATACGCAGTATTTT. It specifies CASSLQPSTDTQYF. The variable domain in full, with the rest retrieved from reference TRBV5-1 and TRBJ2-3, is KAGVTQTPRYLIKTRGQQVTLSCSPISGHRSVSWYQQTPGQGLQFLFEYFSETQRNKGNFPGRFSGRQFSNSRSEMNVSTLELGDSALYLCASSLQPSTDTQYFGPGTRLTVL.

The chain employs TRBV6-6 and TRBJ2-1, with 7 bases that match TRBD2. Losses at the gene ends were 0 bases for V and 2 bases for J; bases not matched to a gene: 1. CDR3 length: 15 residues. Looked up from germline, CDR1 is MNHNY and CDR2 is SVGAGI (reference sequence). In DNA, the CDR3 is TGTGCCAGCAGTTACTCGGGGACTACCTACAATGAGCAGTTCTTC. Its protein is CASSYSGTTYNEQFF.

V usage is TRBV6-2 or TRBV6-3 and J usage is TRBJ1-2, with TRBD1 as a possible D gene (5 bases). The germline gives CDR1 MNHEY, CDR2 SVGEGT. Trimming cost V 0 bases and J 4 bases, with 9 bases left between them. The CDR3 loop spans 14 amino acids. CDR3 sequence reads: CASSYSTGIYGYTF. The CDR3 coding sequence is TGTGCCAGCAGTTACTCTACAGGAATCTATGGCTACACCTTC.

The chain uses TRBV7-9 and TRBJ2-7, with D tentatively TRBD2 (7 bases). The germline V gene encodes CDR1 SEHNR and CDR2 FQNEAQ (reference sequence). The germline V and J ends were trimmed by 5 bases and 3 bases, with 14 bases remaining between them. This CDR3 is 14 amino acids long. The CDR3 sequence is CASSRSGDIYEQYF. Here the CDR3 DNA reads TGTGCCAGCAGCCGCAGCGGGGACATCTACGAGCAGTACTTC.

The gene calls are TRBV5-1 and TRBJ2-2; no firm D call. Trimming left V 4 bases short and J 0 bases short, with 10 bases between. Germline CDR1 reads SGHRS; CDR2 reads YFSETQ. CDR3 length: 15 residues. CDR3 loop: CASSQTPANTGELFF. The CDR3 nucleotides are TGCGCCAGCAGCCAGACACCCGCGAACACCGGGGAGCTGTTTTTT.

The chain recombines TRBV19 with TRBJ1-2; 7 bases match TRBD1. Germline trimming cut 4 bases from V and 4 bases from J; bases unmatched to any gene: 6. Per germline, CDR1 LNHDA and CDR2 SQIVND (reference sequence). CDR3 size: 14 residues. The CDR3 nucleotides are TGTGCCAGTAGTACCACAGGGGATGGCTATGGCTACACCTTC. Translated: CASSTTGDGYGYTF.

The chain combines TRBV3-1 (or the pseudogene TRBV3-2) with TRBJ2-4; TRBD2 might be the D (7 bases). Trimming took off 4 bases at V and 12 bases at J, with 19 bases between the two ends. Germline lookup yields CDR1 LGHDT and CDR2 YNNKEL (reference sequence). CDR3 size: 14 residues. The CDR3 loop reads CASSRGLGTTTQYF. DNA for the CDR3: TGTGCCAGCAGCCGGGGGCTGGGGACTACGACTCAGTACTTC.

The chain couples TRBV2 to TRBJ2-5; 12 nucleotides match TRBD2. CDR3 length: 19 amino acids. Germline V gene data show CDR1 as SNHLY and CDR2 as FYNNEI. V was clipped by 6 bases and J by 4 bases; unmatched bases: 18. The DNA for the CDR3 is TGTGCCAGCAGGGACCCCAGAGGCGCTAGCGGGAGGGCCGGAGAGACCCAGTACTTC. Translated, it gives CASRDPRGASGRAGETQYF. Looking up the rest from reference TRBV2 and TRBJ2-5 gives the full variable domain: EPEVTQTPSHQVTQMGQEVILRCVPISNHLYFYWYRQILGQKVEFLVSFYNNEISEKSEIFDDQFSVERPDGSNFTLKIRSTKLEDSAMYFCASRDPRGASGRAGETQYFGPGTRLLVL.

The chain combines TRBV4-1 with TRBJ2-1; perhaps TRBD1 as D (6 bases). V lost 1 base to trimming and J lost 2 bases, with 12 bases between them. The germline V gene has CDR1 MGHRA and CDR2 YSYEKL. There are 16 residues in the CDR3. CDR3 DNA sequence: TGCGCCAGCAGCCAAGGACAGGAGCCTGCCTACAATGAGCAGTTCTTC. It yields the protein CASSQGQEPAYNEQFF.

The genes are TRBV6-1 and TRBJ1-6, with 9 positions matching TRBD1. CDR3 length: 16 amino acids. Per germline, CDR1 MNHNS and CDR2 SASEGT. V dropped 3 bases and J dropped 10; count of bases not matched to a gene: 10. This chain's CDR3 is CASSEVLGQGSSPLHF. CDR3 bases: TGTGCCAGCAGTGAGGTTTTGGGACAGGGTAGCTCACCCCTCCACTTT.

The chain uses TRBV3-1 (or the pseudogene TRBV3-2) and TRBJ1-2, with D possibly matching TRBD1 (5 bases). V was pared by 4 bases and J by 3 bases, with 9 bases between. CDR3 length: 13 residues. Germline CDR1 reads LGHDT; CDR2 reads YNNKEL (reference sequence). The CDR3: CASSPVGDYGYTF. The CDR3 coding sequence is TGTGCCAGCAGCCCAGTAGGGGACTATGGCTACACCTTC.

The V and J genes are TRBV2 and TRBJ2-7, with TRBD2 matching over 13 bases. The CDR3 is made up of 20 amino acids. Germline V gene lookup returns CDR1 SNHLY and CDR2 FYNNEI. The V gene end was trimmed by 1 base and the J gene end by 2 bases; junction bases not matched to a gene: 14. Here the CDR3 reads CASSEGSTGTSGTSPYEQYF. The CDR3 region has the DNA TGTGCCAGCAGTGAAGGAAGCACCGGGACTAGCGGGACTTCTCCCTACGAGCAGTACTTC.

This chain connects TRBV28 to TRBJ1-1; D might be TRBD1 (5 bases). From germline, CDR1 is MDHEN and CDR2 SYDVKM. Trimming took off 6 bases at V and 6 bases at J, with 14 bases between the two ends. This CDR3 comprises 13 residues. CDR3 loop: CASRNDRASEAFF. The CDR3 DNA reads TGTGCCAGCAGGAACGACAGAGCGTCTGAAGCTTTCTTT.

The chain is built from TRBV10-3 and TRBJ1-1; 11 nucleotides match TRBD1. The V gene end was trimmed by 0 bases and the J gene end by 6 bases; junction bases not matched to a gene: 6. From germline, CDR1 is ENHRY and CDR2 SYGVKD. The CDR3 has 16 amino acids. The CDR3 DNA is TGTGCCATCAGTGAGTCGCGGACAGGGGGCGCTTCTGAAGCTTTCTTT. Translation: CAISESRTGGASEAFF.

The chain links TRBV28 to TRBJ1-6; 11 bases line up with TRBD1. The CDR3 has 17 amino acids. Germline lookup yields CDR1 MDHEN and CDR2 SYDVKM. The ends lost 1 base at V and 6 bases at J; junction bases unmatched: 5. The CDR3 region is CASSLSTGTGGNSPLHF. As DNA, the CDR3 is TGTGCCAGCAGTTTATCAACCGGGACAGGGGGTAATTCACCCCTCCACTTT.

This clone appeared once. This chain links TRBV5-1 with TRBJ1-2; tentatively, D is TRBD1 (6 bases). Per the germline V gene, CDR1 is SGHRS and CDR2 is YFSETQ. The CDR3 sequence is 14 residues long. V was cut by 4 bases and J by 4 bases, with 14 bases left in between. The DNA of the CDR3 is TGCGCCAGCAGCCCGGCGACAGGCCTCTATGGCTACACCTTC. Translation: CASSPATGLYGYTF.

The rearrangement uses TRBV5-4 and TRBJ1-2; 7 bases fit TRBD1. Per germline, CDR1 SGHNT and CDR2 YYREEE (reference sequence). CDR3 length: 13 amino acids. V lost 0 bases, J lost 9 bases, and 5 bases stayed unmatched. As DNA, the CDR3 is TGTGCCAGCAGCTTGGGCCGGGACAGTAGCTACACCTTC. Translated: CASSLGRDSSYTF.

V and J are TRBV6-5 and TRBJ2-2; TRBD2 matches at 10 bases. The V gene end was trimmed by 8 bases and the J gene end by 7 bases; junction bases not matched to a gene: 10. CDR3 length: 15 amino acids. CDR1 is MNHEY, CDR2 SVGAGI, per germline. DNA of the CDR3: TGTGCCAGCGGACGTAGCGGGAGGCGGGACGGGGAGCTGTTTTTT. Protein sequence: CASGRSGRRDGELFF.

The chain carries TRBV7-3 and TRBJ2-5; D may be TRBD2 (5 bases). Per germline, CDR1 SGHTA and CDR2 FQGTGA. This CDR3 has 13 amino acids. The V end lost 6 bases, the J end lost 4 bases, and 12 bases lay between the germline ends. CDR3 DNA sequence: TGTGCCAGCAGTCGAGGGTCTAGAGAGACCCAGTACTTC. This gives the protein CASSRGSRETQYF.

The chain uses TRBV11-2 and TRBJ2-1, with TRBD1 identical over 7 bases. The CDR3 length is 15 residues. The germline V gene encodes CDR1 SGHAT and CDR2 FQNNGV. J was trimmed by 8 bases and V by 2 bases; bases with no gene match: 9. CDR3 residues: CASSLRGTAWDEQFF. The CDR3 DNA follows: TGTGCCAGCAGCTTAAGAGGGACAGCGTGGGATGAGCAGTTCTTC. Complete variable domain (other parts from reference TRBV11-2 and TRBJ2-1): EAGVAQSPRYKIIEKRQSVAFWCNPISGHATLYWYQQILGQGPKLLIQFQNNGVVDDSQLPKDRFSAERLKGVDSTLKIQPAKLEDSAVYLCASSLRGTAWDEQFFGPGTRLTVL.

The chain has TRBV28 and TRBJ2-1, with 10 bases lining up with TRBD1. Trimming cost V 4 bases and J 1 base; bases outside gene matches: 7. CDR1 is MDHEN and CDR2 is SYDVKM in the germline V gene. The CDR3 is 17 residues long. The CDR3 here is CASSSIRQGASYNEQFF. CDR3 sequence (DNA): TGTGCCAGCAGTTCCATCAGACAGGGGGCGTCCTACAATGAGCAGTTCTTC.

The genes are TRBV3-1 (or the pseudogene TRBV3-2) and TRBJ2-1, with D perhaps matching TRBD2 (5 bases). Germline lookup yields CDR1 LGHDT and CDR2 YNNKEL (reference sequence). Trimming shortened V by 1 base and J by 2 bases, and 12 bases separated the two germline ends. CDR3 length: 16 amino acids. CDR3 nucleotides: TGTGCCAGCAGCCAAGTCGGAGGCCCTACCTACAATGAGCAGTTCTTC. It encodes CASSQVGGPTYNEQFF.

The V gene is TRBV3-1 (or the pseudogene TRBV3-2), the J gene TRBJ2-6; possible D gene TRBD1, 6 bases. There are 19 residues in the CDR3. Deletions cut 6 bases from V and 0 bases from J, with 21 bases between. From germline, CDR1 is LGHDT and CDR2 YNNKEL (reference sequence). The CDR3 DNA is TGTGCCAGCAGACCATACAGGGAAGCATATGTCTCTGGGGCCAACGTCCTGACTTTC. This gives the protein CASRPYREAYVSGANVLTF.